The 27 T cell receptor beta chains below all came from one sample that was sequenced in a study of PD-L1 blockade in urothelial cancer. TCRdb's copy holds only in-frame clones and misses some; the assay was immunoSEQ multiplex PCR. Here the sample spans some 77,000 clones, 87% being singletons. This specimen consisted of PBMCs, obtained around atezolizumab (anti-PD-L1) treatment. The source of these receptors is an older woman with urothelial cancer.

The chain links TRBV19 to TRBJ2-7, with a tentative D call TRBD2 (5 bases). V was clipped by 3 bases and J by 3 bases, with 12 bases between them. Germline V gene lookup returns CDR1 LNHDA and CDR2 SQIVND (reference sequence). The CDR3 is 14 residues long. This CDR3 is CASSISRSGYEQYF. The CDR3 DNA sequence: TGTGCCAGTAGTATCAGTCGGAGCGGCTACGAGCAGTACTTC.

In this sample, this clone turned up a few times. This chain links TRBV7-8 with TRBJ2-1; 8 bases agree with TRBD1. Losses at the gene ends were 5 bases for V and 8 bases for J; bases not matched to a gene: 14. Germline V CDR1 and CDR2: SGHVS, FQNEAQ. CDR3 length: 16 amino acids. CDR3 loop: CASSLSRGGQGDEQFF. DNA of the CDR3: TGTGCCAGCAGCCTAAGTCGGGGTGGACAGGGCGATGAGCAGTTCTTC.

This clone has only one observation. The chain recombines TRBV7-2 with TRBJ2-1; a possible D gene is TRBD2 (6 bases). This CDR3 spans 14 amino acids. V dropped 1 base and J dropped 8 bases, with 12 bases sitting between them. Germline loops: CDR1 SGHTA, CDR2 FQGNSA. CDR3 amino acids: CASSLGTGVDEQFF. The CDR3 DNA sequence: TGTGCCAGCAGCTTAGGGACGGGGGTAGATGAGCAGTTCTTC.

The gene calls are TRBV15 and TRBJ2-1; TRBD2 matches 9 bases. Losses at the gene ends were 3 bases for V and 4 bases for J; bases not matched to a gene: 4. CDR3 length: 15 amino acids. The V gene's germline CDR1 is LNHNV and CDR2 YYDKDF (reference sequence). CDR3 loop: CATSSGLARYNEQFF. The CDR3 nucleotides read TGTGCCACCAGCAGCGGACTAGCGAGATACAATGAGCAGTTCTTC.

The chain has TRBV29-1 and TRBJ1-2; 10 nucleotides align to TRBD1. This CDR3 is built from 12 residues. V lost 7 bases to trimming and J lost 4 bases; unmatched junction nucleotides: 3. From germline, CDR1 is SQVTM and CDR2 ANQGSEA. In nucleotides, the CDR3 is TGCAGCGGGGGACAGGGGCCCTATGGCTACACCTTC. This codes for CSGGQGPYGYTF.

This clone was detected only once. The rearrangement joins TRBV27 to TRBJ1-2; a weak D match, TRBD1 (6 bases). CDR3 length: 14 amino acids. The V gene's germline CDR1 is MNHEY and CDR2 SMNVEV (reference sequence). V was shortened by 7 bases and J by 8 bases, with 20 bases between the two germline ends. The CDR3 region is CASIAQGSLGGYTF. DNA of the CDR3: TGTGCCAGCATCGCACAGGGATCTCTGGGGGGCTACACCTTC.

The chain has TRBV5-1 and TRBJ1-1; perhaps TRBD1 as D (6 bases). This CDR3 has 16 amino acids. CDR1 is SGHRS and CDR2 is YFSETQ in the germline V gene. The V end was cut by 3 bases, the J end by 0 bases, with 15 bases between. As DNA, the CDR3 is TGCGCCAGCAGCTCGGGGAGTACAGGGATGAACACTGAAGCTTTCTTT. As protein: CASSSGSTGMNTEAFF.

The chain carries TRBV10-1 and TRBJ2-1; D might be TRBD1 (6 bases). V was trimmed by 7 bases and J by 3 bases, leaving 19 bases between them. CDR1 WNHNN and CDR2 SYGVQD come from the germline V gene (reference sequence). The CDR3 is 16 residues long. This CDR3 reads CASILQGHSYYNEQFF. The CDR3 DNA follows: TGCGCCAGCATCCTGCAGGGGCACTCATACTACAATGAGCAGTTCTTC.

This clone was seen more than once but under ten times. The chain couples TRBV30 to TRBJ2-3; D may be TRBD2 (7 bases). This CDR3 contains 16 residues. Germline loops: CDR1 GTSNPN, CDR2 SVGIG (reference sequence). Trimming pared 0 bases from V and 3 bases from J, leaving 16 bases between. The CDR3 loop is CAWSVRGGGRTDTQYF. The DNA for the CDR3 is TGTGCCTGGAGTGTACGAGGGGGGGGACGAACAGATACGCAGTATTTT.

The gene calls are TRBV11-2 and TRBJ2-1, with a tentative D call TRBD1 (5 bases). Germline lookup yields CDR1 SGHAT and CDR2 FQNNGV. This CDR3 is 14 amino acids long. V was shortened by 4 bases and J by 1 base, with 8 bases between the two germline ends. CDR3 DNA: TGTGCCAGCAGCTCTAGGGGATCCTACAATGAGCAGTTCTTC. This codes for CASSSRGSYNEQFF.

The V call is TRBV30, the J call TRBJ1-4, with a weak D call TRBD1 (5 bases). The CDR3 is 14 amino acids. V was clipped by 3 bases and J by 5 bases, with 13 bases between them. Per germline, CDR1 GTSNPN and CDR2 SVGIG (reference sequence). Here the CDR3 reads CAWSRRGGNEKLFF. DNA of the CDR3: TGTGCCTGGAGCCGGAGGGGAGGGAATGAAAAACTGTTTTTT.

V gene TRBV5-1 combines with J gene TRBJ2-7, with a tentative D call TRBD1 (6 bases). The CDR3 length is 12 residues. The V gene's germline CDR1 is SGHRS and CDR2 YFSETQ. The V and J ends lost 4 bases and 5 bases respectively, with 10 bases between them. As DNA, the CDR3 is TGCGCCAGCAGCCTTCAGGGGAACGAGCAGTACTTC. Translated: CASSLQGNEQYF. Full variable domain (outside the CDR3, taken from reference TRBV5-1 and TRBJ2-7): KAGVTQTPRYLIKTRGQQVTLSCSPISGHRSVSWYQQTPGQGLQFLFEYFSETQRNKGNFPGRFSGRQFSNSRSEMNVSTLELGDSALYLCASSLQGNEQYFGPGTRLTVT.

J is TRBJ2-5 and V is TRBV5-1; 7 nucleotides line up with TRBD1. CDR3 size: 17 residues. V dropped 0 bases and J dropped 4; count of bases not matched to a gene: 12. The germline gives CDR1 SGHRS, CDR2 YFSETQ. In DNA, the CDR3 is TGCGCCAGCAGCTTGGGACAGGGAACCTCAAAGGGAGAGACCCAGTACTTC. Translated: CASSLGQGTSKGETQYF.

Concerning this clone: Other DNA variants within this sample encode the same CDR3. The chain uses TRBV5-1 and TRBJ2-1; 9 bases are a match to TRBD1. The germline V gene encodes CDR1 SGHRS and CDR2 YFSETQ. This CDR3 contains 13 residues. Losses at the gene ends were 4 bases for V and 6 bases for J; bases not matched to a gene: 2. In nucleotides, the CDR3 is TGCGCCAGCAGCCTGGGACAGGGCAATGAGCAGTTCTTC. It specifies CASSLGQGNEQFF. The entire variable domain, with the rest obtained from reference TRBV5-1 and TRBJ2-1, is as follows: KAGVTQTPRYLIKTRGQQVTLSCSPISGHRSVSWYQQTPGQGLQFLFEYFSETQRNKGNFPGRFSGRQFSNSRSEMNVSTLELGDSALYLCASSLGQGNEQFFGPGTRLTVL.

The chain employs TRBV6-5 and TRBJ2-1; tentatively, D is TRBD1 (5 bases). Trimming left V 5 bases short and J 7 bases short, with 15 bases between. Germline assignment: CDR1 MNHEY and CDR2 SVGAGI. CDR3 size: 14 residues. For the CDR3, the DNA is TGTGCCAGCAGTAGGACACTTCGCAAGAATGAGCAGTTCTTC. Its translation: CASSRTLRKNEQFF.

In this sample, this clone turned up once. The V call is TRBV18, the J call TRBJ2-5, with a tentative D call TRBD2 (5 bases). The ends were cut back, 3 bases at V and 0 bases at J, with 17 bases in the middle. CDR1 KGHSH and CDR2 LQKENI come from the germline V gene. The CDR3 sequence is 17 residues long. The CDR3 region is CASSPPIWVRDQETQYF. CDR3 nucleotide sequence: TGTGCCAGCTCACCTCCCATCTGGGTGCGGGACCAAGAGACCCAGTACTTC.

The J gene is TRBJ1-1, the V gene TRBV6-6; D might be TRBD1 (6 bases). Trimming cost V 4 bases and J 1 base, with 13 bases left between them. Germline V gives CDR1 MNHNY, CDR2 SVGAGI (reference sequence). CDR3 length: 15 residues. The chain's CDR3 is CASSSHMTGNTEAFF. In nucleotides, the CDR3 is TGTGCCAGCAGTTCGCACATGACAGGGAACACTGAAGCTTTCTTT.

The chain combines TRBV11-3 with TRBJ2-1; 8 bases agree with TRBD2. With 2 bases clipped from V and 9 bases from J, the junction kept 9 bases outside the gene matches. Per germline, CDR1 SGHNT and CDR2 YENEEA. This CDR3 spans 15 amino acids. The CDR3 protein is CASSLSPGRGGEQFF. CDR3 coding DNA: TGTGCCAGCAGCTTATCCCCCGGGAGGGGTGGTGAGCAGTTCTTC.

Remarks on this clone: This may be a read error, as it is one base from a much larger clone. Distinct nucleotide sequences in the sample also encode this CDR3. The chain recombines TRBV9 with TRBJ2-3, with D unresolved. The V gene lost 4 bases and the J gene lost 0 bases, with 3 bases spanning the gap. This CDR3 is built from 12 residues. Germline V lookup: CDR1 SGDLS, CDR2 YYNGEE. CDR3 sequence: CASSLSTDTQYF. CDR3 in DNA: TGTGCCAGCAGCCTAAGCACAGATACGCAGTATTTT. The whole variable domain, filled in from reference TRBV9 and TRBJ2-3, reads DSGVTQTPKHLITATGQRVTLRCSPRSGDLSVYWYQQSLDQGLQFLIQYYNGEERAKGNILERFSAQQFPDLHSELNLSSLELGDSALYFCASSLSTDTQYFGPGTRLTVL.

This rearrangement joins TRBV7-6 to TRBJ2-5, with 16 bases lining up with TRBD2. J was trimmed by 3 bases and V by 5 bases; bases with no gene match: 6. This CDR3 is 17 amino acids long. From germline, CDR1 is SGHVS and CDR2 FNYEAQ. The CDR3 region is CASSPVGLAGGEETQYF. The CDR3 coding sequence is TGTGCCAGCAGCCCAGTGGGACTAGCGGGGGGGGAAGAGACCCAGTACTTC. The complete variable domain, with remaining parts taken from reference TRBV7-6 and TRBJ2-5, reads GAGVSQSPRYKVTKRGQDVALRCDPISGHVSLYWYRQALGQGPEFLTYFNYEAQQDKSGLPNDRFSAERPEGSISTLTIQRTEQRDSAMYRCASSPVGLAGGEETQYFGPGTRLLVL.

This chain uses TRBV7-6 with TRBJ1-5; no reliable D call. CDR1 is SGHVS, CDR2 FNYEAQ, per germline. The V end lost 5 bases, the J end lost 2 bases, and 13 bases lay between the germline ends. This CDR3 is built from 15 residues. As DNA, the CDR3 is TGTGCCAGCAGCGCCACGGGGTATGGCAATCAGCCCCAGCATTTT. Translating it yields CASSATGYGNQPQHF.

This clone was counted a few times. J is TRBJ1-2 and V is TRBV6-5, with 7 nucleotides matching TRBD1. Trimming removed 3 bases from V and 4 bases from J; junction bases left unmatched: 8. Germline-derived CDR1 and CDR2 are MNHEY and SVGAGI. The CDR3 spans 15 residues. The CDR3 region is CASSYQGESVYGYTF. The CDR3 DNA reads as TGTGCCAGCAGTTATCAGGGGGAGAGTGTCTATGGCTACACCTTC.

The chain combines TRBV27 with TRBJ2-5, with a possible D match to TRBD2 (5 bases). V lost 2 bases to trimming and J lost 2 bases, with 12 bases between them. Germline CDR1 MNHEY, CDR2 SMNVEV (reference sequence). The CDR3 is made up of 15 amino acids. CDR3 nucleotides: TGTGCCAGCAGTTTAATGGGCAGGACTCAAGAGACCCAGTACTTC. It is translated as CASSLMGRTQETQYF.

The chain has TRBV6-1 and TRBJ1-4; 9 bases are shared with TRBD1. CDR1 is MNHNS and CDR2 is SASEGT in the germline V gene. The CDR3 is 15 amino acids. The V gene end was trimmed by 4 bases and the J gene end by 3 bases; junction bases not matched to a gene: 3. Here the CDR3 DNA reads TGTGCCAGCAGTGTGGGACAGGGACCTAATGAAAAACTGTTTTTT. Residues: CASSVGQGPNEKLFF.

The chain combines TRBV5-5 with TRBJ2-7; 9 bases fit TRBD1. Per germline, CDR1 SGHKS and CDR2 YYEKEE (reference sequence). CDR3 size: 15 residues. V shed 4 bases, J shed 2 bases, and the junction held 7 bases outside the gene matches. Here the CDR3 reads CASSQGTGITYEQYF. In DNA form, the CDR3 reads TGTGCCAGCAGCCAAGGGACAGGGATTACCTACGAGCAGTACTTC.

The rearrangement links TRBV7-9 to TRBJ2-5, with a weak D call TRBD2 (5 bases). CDR3 size: 16 residues. Germline lookup yields CDR1 SEHNR and CDR2 FQNEAQ (reference sequence). Deletions cut 5 bases from V and 1 base from J, with 17 bases between. CDR3 amino acids: CASSPPGSWGQETQYF. As DNA, the CDR3 is TGTGCCAGCAGCCCTCCGGGGAGTTGGGGCCAAGAGACCCAGTACTTC.

The chain recombines TRBV5-1 with TRBJ1-4, with D maybe TRBD1 (5 bases). This CDR3 has 14 amino acids. Germline V gives CDR1 SGHRS, CDR2 YFSETQ. V shed 3 bases and J shed 0 bases, with 6 bases lying between them. The CDR3 spells CASSSQATNEKLFF. In nucleotides, the CDR3 is TGCGCCAGCAGCTCACAGGCAACTAATGAAAAACTGTTTTTT.